This entry describes one T cell receptor beta chain. This sample was taken from a study of blood T cell repertoires in COVID-19. As originally analysed: Counts of nucleated cells, estimated from reference gene primer amplification, were obtained. Profiled with immunoSEQ multiplex PCR; TCRdb holds only in-frame clones, not every one. Clone size and V and J calls were adopted from that table, with D and trimming inferred from the DNA. Among about 62,000 clones, roughly nine tenths were seen once, and the ten largest hold over 15%. The source of this sequence is a woman in her fifties or sixties with COVID-19, enrolled during active disease. The sample consisted of peripheral blood.

This CDR3 is CASNRDSGGEAEAFF. DNA for the CDR3: TGTGCCAGCAATCGGGATTCGGGGGGCGAAGCTGAAGCTTTCTTT. The rearrangement joins TRBV9 to TRBJ1-1; TRBD1 might be the D (6 bases). This CDR3 spans 15 amino acids. Trimming pared 6 bases from V and 6 bases from J, leaving 21 bases between. Germline-derived CDR1 and CDR2 are SGDLS and YYNGEE.